This TCR beta chain was identified in a study of patients and donors after allogeneic stem cell transplantation. MiXCR, applied by TCRdb to the RT-PCR reads, yields one record per CDR3 protein. The sample holds approximately 200,000 distinct CDR3 sequences; 41% are singletons and the top ten take 33%. The sequenced sample was blood, either unsorted or a sorted T cell fraction (not recorded which). The TCR comes from a human donor who was either an allogeneic HSCT recipient or a stem cell or donor lymphocyte infusion donor (not recorded which). It is not recorded whose cells these are; they may come from a transplant donor.

CDR3 region: CASSILAGERPDTQYF. The CDR3 DNA reads TGCGCCAGCAGCATTCTAGCGGGAGAGCGGCCCGATACGCAGTATTTT. The V gene is TRBV5-1, the J gene TRBJ2-3; TRBD2 agrees at 10 bases. The CDR3 totals 16 residues. The J segment lost 6 bases and the V segment lost 4 bases, leaving 11 bases of the junction unmatched. Germline assignment: CDR1 SGHRS and CDR2 YFSETQ.